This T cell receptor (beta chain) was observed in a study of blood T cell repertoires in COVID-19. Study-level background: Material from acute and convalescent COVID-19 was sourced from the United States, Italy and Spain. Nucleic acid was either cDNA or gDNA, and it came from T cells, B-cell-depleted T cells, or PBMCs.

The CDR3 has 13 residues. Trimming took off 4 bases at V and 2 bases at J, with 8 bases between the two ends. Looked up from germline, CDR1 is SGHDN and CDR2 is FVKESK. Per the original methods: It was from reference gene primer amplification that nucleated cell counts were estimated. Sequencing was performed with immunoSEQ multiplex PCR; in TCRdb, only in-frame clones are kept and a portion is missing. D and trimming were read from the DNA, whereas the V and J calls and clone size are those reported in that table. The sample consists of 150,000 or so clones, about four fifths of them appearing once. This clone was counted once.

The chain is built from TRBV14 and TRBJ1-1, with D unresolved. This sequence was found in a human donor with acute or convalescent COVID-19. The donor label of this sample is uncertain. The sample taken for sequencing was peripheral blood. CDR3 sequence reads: CASSPHSNTEAFF. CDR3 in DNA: TGTGCCAGCAGCCCCCACAGTAACACTGAAGCTTTCTTT.